The T cell receptor (beta chain) under discussion was sequenced for a study of blood T cells in healthy people across ages. In regard to this clonotype: One end of the junction varies from germline; a read error may be responsible.

Germline V CDR1 and CDR2: KGHSH, LQKENI. The CDR3 is made up of 14 amino acids. It was with a sample-barcoded 5' primer and a J-beta primer mix that a second PCR of about 6 to 12 cycles was run. TCRdb itself ran the 5' RACE reads through MiXCR, one entry per CDR3 protein. The table lists about 630,000 distinct CDR3 sequences, around 21% of them singletons. The sequence came from a man in his 70s in good health. The genes are TRBV18 and TRBJ2-5; 7 positions match TRBD1. The material sequenced was blood. CDR3 nucleotides: TGTGCCAGCTCACCGGGACAGTCTTCCTACGAGCAGTGCTTC. It codes for CASSPGQSSYEQCF.